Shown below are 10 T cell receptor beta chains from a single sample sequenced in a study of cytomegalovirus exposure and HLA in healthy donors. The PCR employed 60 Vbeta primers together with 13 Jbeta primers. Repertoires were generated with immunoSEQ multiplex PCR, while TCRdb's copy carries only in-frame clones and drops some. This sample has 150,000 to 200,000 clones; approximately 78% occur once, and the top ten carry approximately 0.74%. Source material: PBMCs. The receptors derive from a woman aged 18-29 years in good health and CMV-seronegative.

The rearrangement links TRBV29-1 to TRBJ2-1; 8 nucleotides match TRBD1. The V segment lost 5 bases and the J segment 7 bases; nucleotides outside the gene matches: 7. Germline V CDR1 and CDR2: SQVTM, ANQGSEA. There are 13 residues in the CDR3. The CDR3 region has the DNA TGCAGCGTTTTAGGACAGGGTCGAAATGAGCAGTTCTTC. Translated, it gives CSVLGQGRNEQFF.

CDR3: CAIKAGGNTEAFF. CDR3 in DNA: TGCGCCATTAAGGCAGGGGGCAACACTGAAGCTTTCTTT. V usage is TRBV10-2 and J usage is TRBJ1-1; 8 nucleotides match TRBD1. This CDR3 comprises 13 residues. The V gene end was trimmed by 10 bases and the J gene end by 2 bases; junction bases not matched to a gene: 6. From germline, CDR1 is WSHSY and CDR2 SAAADI.

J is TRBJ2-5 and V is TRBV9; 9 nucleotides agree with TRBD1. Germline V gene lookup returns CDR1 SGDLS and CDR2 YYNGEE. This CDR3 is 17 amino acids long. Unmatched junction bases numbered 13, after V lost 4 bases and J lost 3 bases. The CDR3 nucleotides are TGTGCCAGCAGCCCCAGGGTTTTCGACAGGGGGAAAGAGACCCAGTACTTC. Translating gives CASSPRVFDRGKETQYF.

The CDR3 nucleotides read TGTGCCAGCAGCTCCGGCGGCGCCACTGAAGCTTTCTTT. Its translation is CASSSGGATEAFF. The chain is built from TRBV7-9 and TRBJ1-1; D gene ambiguous. Germline lookup yields CDR1 SEHNR and CDR2 FQNEAQ (reference sequence). The CDR3 runs to 13 residues. V gave up 4 bases and J gave up 4 bases, with 10 bases separating them. The whole variable domain, remainder taken from reference TRBV7-9 and TRBJ1-1, is DTGVSQNPRHKITKRGQNVTFRCDPISEHNRLYWYRQTLGQGPEFLTYFQNEAQLEKSRLLSDRFSAERPKGSFSTLEIQRTEQGDSAMYLCASSSGGATEAFFGQGTRLTVV.

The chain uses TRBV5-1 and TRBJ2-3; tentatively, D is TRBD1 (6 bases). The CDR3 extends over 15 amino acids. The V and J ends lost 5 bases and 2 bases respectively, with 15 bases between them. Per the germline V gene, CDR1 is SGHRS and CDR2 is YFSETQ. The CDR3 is CASSLSSGDTDTQYF. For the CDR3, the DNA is TGCGCCAGCAGTTTAAGTTCAGGGGACACAGATACGCAGTATTTT.

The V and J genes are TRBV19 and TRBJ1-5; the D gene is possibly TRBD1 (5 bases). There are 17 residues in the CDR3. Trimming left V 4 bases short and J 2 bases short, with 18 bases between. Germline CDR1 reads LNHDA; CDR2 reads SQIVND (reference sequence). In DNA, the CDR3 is TGTGCCAGTAGTAGTGCCATCCAAGGGGTGGGCAATCAGCCCCAGCATTTT. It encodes CASSSAIQGVGNQPQHF.

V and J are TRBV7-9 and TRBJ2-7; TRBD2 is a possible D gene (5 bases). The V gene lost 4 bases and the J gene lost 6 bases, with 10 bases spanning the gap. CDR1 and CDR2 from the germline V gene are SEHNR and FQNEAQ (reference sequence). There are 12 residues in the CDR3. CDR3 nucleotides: TGTGCCAGCAGCTACGAAGGACTCGAGCAGTACTTC. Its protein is CASSYEGLEQYF.

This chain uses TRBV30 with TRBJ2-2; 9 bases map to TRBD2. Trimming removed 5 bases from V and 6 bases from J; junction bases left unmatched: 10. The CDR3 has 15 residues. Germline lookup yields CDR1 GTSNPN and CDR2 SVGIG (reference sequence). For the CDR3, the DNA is TGTGCCTGGGGGAGAGGCGGGAGGGCCCCCGGGGAGCTGTTTTTT. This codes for CAWGRGGRAPGELFF.

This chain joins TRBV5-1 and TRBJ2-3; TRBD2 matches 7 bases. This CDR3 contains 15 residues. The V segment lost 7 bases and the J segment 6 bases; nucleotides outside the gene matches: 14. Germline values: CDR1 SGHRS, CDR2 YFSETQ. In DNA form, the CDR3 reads TGCGCCAGCCAGCCCACGGCGGGAGTTTCGGATACGCAGTATTTT. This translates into CASQPTAGVSDTQYF.

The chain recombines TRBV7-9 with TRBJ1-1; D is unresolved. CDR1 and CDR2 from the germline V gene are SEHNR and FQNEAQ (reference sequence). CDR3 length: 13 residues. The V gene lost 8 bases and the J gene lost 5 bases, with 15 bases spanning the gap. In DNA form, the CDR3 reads TGTGCCAGCGTCGGGGTTGAAGGGACTGAAGCTTTCTTT. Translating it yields CASVGVEGTEAFF.